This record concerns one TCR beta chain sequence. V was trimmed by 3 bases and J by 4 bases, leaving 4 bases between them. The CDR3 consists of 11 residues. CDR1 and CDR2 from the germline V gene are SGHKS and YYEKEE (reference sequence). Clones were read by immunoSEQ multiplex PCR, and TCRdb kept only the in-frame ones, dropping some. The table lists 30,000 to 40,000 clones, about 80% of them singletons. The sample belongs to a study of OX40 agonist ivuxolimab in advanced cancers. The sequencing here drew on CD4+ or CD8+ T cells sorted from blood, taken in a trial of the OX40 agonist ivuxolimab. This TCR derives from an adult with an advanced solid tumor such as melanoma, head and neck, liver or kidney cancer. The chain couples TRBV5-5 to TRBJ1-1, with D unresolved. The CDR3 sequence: CASSSPTEAFF. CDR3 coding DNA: TGTGCCAGCAGCTCCCCCACTGAAGCTTTCTTT.